The clone carrying this TCR beta chain was observed a few times. The data stem from a study of cytomegalovirus exposure and HLA in healthy donors. PCR was performed using 60 Vbeta and 13 Jbeta primers. TCRdb's copy holds only in-frame clones and misses some; the assay was immunoSEQ multiplex PCR. This table holds fewer than 140,000 clones, roughly 82% found once. The sequencing sample was made of PBMCs. The sequence was collected from a male donor in good health and CMV-seropositive.

The CDR3 bases are TGTGCCAGCAGTTCGGGGGGCATCAATCAGCCCCAGCATTTT. Amino acids: CASSSGGINQPQHF. The chain carries TRBV7-9 and TRBJ1-5; D perhaps matches TRBD1 (6 bases). The V gene's germline CDR1 is SEHNR and CDR2 FQNEAQ (reference sequence). The V end was cut by 6 bases, the J end by 3 bases, with 12 bases between. The CDR3 is 14 residues long.